The 14 T cell receptor beta chains presented below share a single source sample, sequenced in a study of beta chain features in type 1 diabetes (dated by TCRdb to the late 2010s). Library preparation employed the immunoSEQ multiplex PCR assay. The High Capacity cDNA Reverse Transcription Kit was used to reverse transcribe all of the isolated RNA, meaning that expressed TCRB transcripts were what got sequenced. TCRdb took this table from immuneACCESS and kept in-frame rearrangements with V and J called. Such tables lack part of the clones; where checked against another copy, unresolved V genes explain under half of the gap, and the rest is unexplained. For this sample there are 430,000 or so clones; more than 9.5% appear just once. The ten largest clones add up to less than 0.06% of the sample. Input material: naive CD4+ T cells from blood. The sample's cell subset or site, from its label and the paper: true naive CD4+ T cells. Receptors originate from a woman under 30 in good health.

V is TRBV10-2 and J is TRBJ1-6; D unclear. CDR1 and CDR2 from the germline V gene are WSHSY and SAAADI. The CDR3 runs to 12 residues. V lost 6 bases and J 7 bases, leaving 7 bases between the germline ends. CDR3 bases: TGCGCCAGCAGGCTCCCAAATTCACCCCTCCACTTT. Translating it yields CASRLPNSPLHF.

This clone was seen only a few times. The gene calls are TRBV28 and TRBJ2-1; D is possibly TRBD1 (5 bases). CDR3 size: 13 residues. CDR1 and CDR2 (germline): MDHEN, SYDVKM. Trimming removed 3 bases at V and 7 bases at J, with 10 bases between. The CDR3 loop is CASSLAGSNEQFF. CDR3 coding DNA: TGTGCCAGCAGTTTGGCAGGGTCGAATGAGCAGTTCTTC.

In its sample, this clone was seen a few times. The rearrangement links TRBV5-1 to TRBJ1-5; D ambiguous. Germline lookup yields CDR1 SGHRS and CDR2 YFSETQ. V lost 0 bases and J lost 5, with 9 bases in between. This CDR3 spans 14 amino acids. The CDR3 protein is CASSLVGKHQPQHF. The CDR3 DNA follows: TGCGCCAGCAGCTTGGTAGGGAAGCATCAGCCCCAGCATTTT. Supplemented by reference TRBV5-1 and TRBJ1-5, the full variable domain reads KAGVTQTPRYLIKTRGQQVTLSCSPISGHRSVSWYQQTPGQGLQFLFEYFSETQRNKGNFPGRFSGRQFSNSRSEMNVSTLELGDSALYLCASSLVGKHQPQHFGDGTRLSIL.

This clone was detected only a few times. Germline and junction disagree at one end, which may indicate a read error. The rearrangement links TRBV7-7 to TRBJ2-1, with TRBD2 matching 8 bases. Germline CDR1 and CDR2: SSHAT and FNYEAQ (reference sequence). The length of the CDR3 is 16 residues. The CDR3 DNA reads TGTGCTAGCAGCTTAGGCGGTAGCGGGGCCTACAATGAGCAGTTCTTC. Its translation is CASSLGGSGAYNEQFF.

In this sample, this clone turned up a few times. V usage is TRBV7-2 and J usage is TRBJ2-7, with TRBD1 matching over 9 bases. V lost 8 bases, J lost 0 bases, and 14 bases stayed unmatched. The CDR3 contains 17 residues. Per the germline V gene, CDR1 is SGHTA and CDR2 is FQGNSA. The CDR3 spells CASGSWSGQGYSYEQYF. The CDR3 nucleotides read TGTGCCAGCGGGTCCTGGAGCGGACAGGGGTACTCCTACGAGCAGTACTTC.

The rearrangement uses TRBV5-6 and TRBJ1-4; no reliable D call. The germline V gene has CDR1 SGHDT and CDR2 YYEEEE. CDR3 length: 14 amino acids. V was clipped by 0 bases and J by 5 bases, with 8 bases between them. CDR3 nucleotide sequence: TGTGCCAGCAGCTTGGGAGGCTTGAATGAAAAACTGTTTTTT. Its translation is CASSLGGLNEKLFF. The full variable domain, completed using reference TRBV5-6 and TRBJ1-4, is DAGVTQSPTHLIKTRGQQVTLRCSPKSGHDTVSWYQQALGQGPQFIFQYYEEEERQRGNFPDRFSGHQFPNYSSELNVNALLLGDSALYLCASSLGGLNEKLFFGSGTQLSVL.

The CDR3 nucleotides are TGCGCCAGCAATCCCCGGGACAGGGTCCCGAAAGAGACCCAGTACTTC. It specifies CASNPRDRVPKETQYF. This sequence joins TRBV23-1 and TRBJ2-5; 9 bases map to TRBD1. TRBV23-1 carries the ORF label, with uncertain function. The CDR3 is 16 residues long. V lost 7 bases and J lost 3; bases outside the gene matches: 12.

This clone was seen a few times. The chain is built from TRBV19 and TRBJ2-1; no clear D gene. With 1 base removed from V and 10 bases from J, the gap between germline ends came to 5 bases. The CDR3 is 11 residues long. Looked up from germline, CDR1 is LNHDA and CDR2 is SQIVND (reference sequence). Written as DNA, the CDR3 is TGTGCCAGTAGTATAGGCAGGGAGCAGTTCTTC. Translation: CASSIGREQFF.

This rearrangement joins TRBV18 to TRBJ1-1; tentatively, D is TRBD1 (6 bases). The V gene lost 8 bases and the J gene lost 7 bases, with 17 bases spanning the gap. The germline V gene encodes CDR1 KGHSH and CDR2 LQKENI. There are 13 residues in the CDR3. The CDR3 sequence is CASRRTEVNEAFF. CDR3 DNA: TGTGCCAGCCGTCGGACAGAGGTGAATGAAGCTTTCTTT.

This sequence joins TRBV10-3 and TRBJ2-5; D is undetermined. With 0 bases removed from V and 7 bases from J, the gap between germline ends came to 12 bases. CDR3 size: 14 residues. Germline V CDR1 and CDR2: ENHRY, SYGVKD. CDR3 nucleotide sequence: TGTGCCATCAGTGAGTCGTCAGCCTCGCGGACCCAGTACTTC. This translates into CAISESSASRTQYF.

The V call is TRBV5-1, the J call TRBJ2-5; D remains ambiguous. Germline assignment: CDR1 SGHRS and CDR2 YFSETQ. The V gene lost 2 bases and the J gene lost 5 bases, with 4 bases spanning the gap. The CDR3 extends over 11 amino acids. The CDR3 protein is CASSFAETQYF. DNA of the CDR3: TGCGCCAGCAGCTTTGCGGAGACCCAGTACTTC.

J is TRBJ1-1 and V is TRBV5-1, with a possible D match to TRBD1 (5 bases). The length of the CDR3 is 15 residues. V dropped 3 bases and J dropped 1 base, with 13 bases sitting between them. Germline-derived CDR1 and CDR2 are SGHRS and YFSETQ. CDR3 protein: CASSSYRDGNTEAFF. CDR3 nucleotide sequence: TGCGCCAGCAGCTCCTACCGGGACGGGAACACTGAAGCTTTCTTT. Filled out from reference TRBV5-1 and TRBJ1-1, the complete variable domain reads KAGVTQTPRYLIKTRGQQVTLSCSPISGHRSVSWYQQTPGQGLQFLFEYFSETQRNKGNFPGRFSGRQFSNSRSEMNVSTLELGDSALYLCASSSYRDGNTEAFFGQGTRLTVV.

V usage is TRBV7-8 and J usage is TRBJ2-7; D unclear. V lost 4 bases and J 3 bases, leaving 4 bases between the germline ends. Germline lookup yields CDR1 SGHVS and CDR2 FQNEAQ. The CDR3 spans 11 residues. In DNA form, the CDR3 reads TGTGCCAGCAGCTCCTTCTACGAGCAGTACTTC. It translates to CASSSFYEQYF.

A few counts support this clone. V usage is TRBV2 and J usage is TRBJ2-1; D call uncertain. Trimming took 6 bases from V and 0 from J, leaving 15 bases between them. The CDR3 length is 16 residues. CDR1 and CDR2 from the germline V gene are SNHLY and FYNNEI. CDR3 coding DNA: TGTGCCAGCAGAGGGTGGCTTTCTAGCTCCTACAATGAGCAGTTCTTC. Residues: CASRGWLSSSYNEQFF. Variable domain in full (rest from reference TRBV2 and TRBJ2-1): EPEVTQTPSHQVTQMGQEVILRCVPISNHLYFYWYRQILGQKVEFLVSFYNNEISEKSEIFDDQFSVERPDGSNFTLKIRSTKLEDSAMYFCASRGWLSSSYNEQFFGPGTRLTVL.